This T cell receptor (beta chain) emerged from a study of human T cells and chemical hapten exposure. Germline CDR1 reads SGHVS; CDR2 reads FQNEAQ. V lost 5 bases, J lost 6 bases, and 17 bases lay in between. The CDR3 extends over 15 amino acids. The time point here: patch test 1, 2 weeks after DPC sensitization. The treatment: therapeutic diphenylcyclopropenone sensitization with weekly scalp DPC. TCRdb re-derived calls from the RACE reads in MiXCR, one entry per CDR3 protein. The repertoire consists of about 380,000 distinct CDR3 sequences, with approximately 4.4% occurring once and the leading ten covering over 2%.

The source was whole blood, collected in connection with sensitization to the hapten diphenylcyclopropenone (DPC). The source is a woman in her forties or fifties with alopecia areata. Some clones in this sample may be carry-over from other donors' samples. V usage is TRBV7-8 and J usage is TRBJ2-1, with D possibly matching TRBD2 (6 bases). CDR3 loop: CASSPVRGQGNEQFF. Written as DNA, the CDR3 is TGTGCCAGCAGCCCGGTGCGGGGTCAGGGCAATGAGCAGTTCTTC.